These 5 T cell receptor beta chains share one sample of origin, sequenced in a study of a mutant IDH1 vaccine in newly diagnosed glioma. The sample's time point: week 11, during vaccination. All doses held 300 ug of mutant IDH1 20-mer peptide, with topical imiquimod. These receptors lack a known antigen. TCRdb's copy holds only in-frame clones and misses some; the assay was immunoSEQ multiplex PCR. The repertoire has 34,000 or so clones, around 82% of them found once; the top ten carry around 25%. Sequencing used PBMCs, obtained from a glioma patient whose treatment included an IDH1 peptide vaccine. The receptor source for this set is a man younger than 45 with glioma.

This clone was counted a few times. The chain joins TRBV7-9 to TRBJ2-5; no clear D gene. There are 18 residues in the CDR3. V gave up 5 bases and J gave up 3 bases, with 25 bases separating them. The germline V gene encodes CDR1 SEHNR and CDR2 FQNEAQ (reference sequence). CDR3 DNA: TGTGCCAGCAGCCCCACCCCTATTGGGTCTGTCGTGAAAGAGACCCAGTACTTC. This encodes CASSPTPIGSVVKETQYF. The entire variable domain, with the rest obtained from reference TRBV7-9 and TRBJ2-5, is as follows: DTGVSQNPRHKITKRGQNVTFRCDPISEHNRLYWYRQTLGQGPEFLTYFQNEAQLEKSRLLSDRFSAERPKGSFSTLEIQRTEQGDSAMYLCASSPTPIGSVVKETQYFGPGTRLLVL.

The rearrangement links TRBV5-4 to TRBJ2-7; possible D gene TRBD1, 6 bases. The CDR3 extends over 15 amino acids. CDR1 and CDR2 from the germline V gene are SGHNT and YYREEE (reference sequence). Trimming removed 4 bases at V and 4 bases at J, with 18 bases between. CDR3 DNA sequence: TGTGCCAGCAGCATGGTAGAGGGGGTGGTATACGAGCAGTACTTC. It yields the protein CASSMVEGVVYEQYF.

This chain links TRBV2 with TRBJ2-2; 8 bases align to TRBD2. V lost 7 bases to trimming and J lost 4 bases; unmatched junction nucleotides: 8. Germline CDR1 SNHLY, CDR2 FYNNEI. The CDR3 is made up of 15 amino acids. CDR3 DNA: TGTGCCAGCAAAGGACGGGGGGGCCCCACCGGGGAGCTGTTTTTT. Protein sequence: CASKGRGGPTGELFF. Drawing the rest from reference TRBV2 and TRBJ2-2, the complete variable domain is EPEVTQTPSHQVTQMGQEVILRCVPISNHLYFYWYRQILGQKVEFLVSFYNNEISEKSEIFDDQFSVERPDGSNFTLKIRSTKLEDSAMYFCASKGRGGPTGELFFGEGSRLTVL.

This chain connects TRBV6-6 to TRBJ2-3; weak D call: TRBD1 (6 bases). Germline CDR1 is MNHNY and CDR2 is SVGAGI (reference sequence). The CDR3 sequence is 14 residues long. Deletions cut 2 bases from V and 4 bases from J, with 10 bases between. CDR3 sequence: CASSYGEGADTQYF. The CDR3, as DNA: TGTGCCAGCAGTTACGGCGAGGGGGCAGATACGCAGTATTTT.

The chain has TRBV18 and TRBJ2-3; no firm D call. The ends were cut back, 6 bases at V and 0 bases at J, with 10 bases in the middle. CDR1 is KGHSH, CDR2 LQKENI, per germline. CDR3 length equals 14 residues. CDR3 coding DNA: TGTGCCAGCTCCCCCCTTGGCAGCACAGATACGCAGTATTTT. Its protein product is CASSPLGSTDTQYF.